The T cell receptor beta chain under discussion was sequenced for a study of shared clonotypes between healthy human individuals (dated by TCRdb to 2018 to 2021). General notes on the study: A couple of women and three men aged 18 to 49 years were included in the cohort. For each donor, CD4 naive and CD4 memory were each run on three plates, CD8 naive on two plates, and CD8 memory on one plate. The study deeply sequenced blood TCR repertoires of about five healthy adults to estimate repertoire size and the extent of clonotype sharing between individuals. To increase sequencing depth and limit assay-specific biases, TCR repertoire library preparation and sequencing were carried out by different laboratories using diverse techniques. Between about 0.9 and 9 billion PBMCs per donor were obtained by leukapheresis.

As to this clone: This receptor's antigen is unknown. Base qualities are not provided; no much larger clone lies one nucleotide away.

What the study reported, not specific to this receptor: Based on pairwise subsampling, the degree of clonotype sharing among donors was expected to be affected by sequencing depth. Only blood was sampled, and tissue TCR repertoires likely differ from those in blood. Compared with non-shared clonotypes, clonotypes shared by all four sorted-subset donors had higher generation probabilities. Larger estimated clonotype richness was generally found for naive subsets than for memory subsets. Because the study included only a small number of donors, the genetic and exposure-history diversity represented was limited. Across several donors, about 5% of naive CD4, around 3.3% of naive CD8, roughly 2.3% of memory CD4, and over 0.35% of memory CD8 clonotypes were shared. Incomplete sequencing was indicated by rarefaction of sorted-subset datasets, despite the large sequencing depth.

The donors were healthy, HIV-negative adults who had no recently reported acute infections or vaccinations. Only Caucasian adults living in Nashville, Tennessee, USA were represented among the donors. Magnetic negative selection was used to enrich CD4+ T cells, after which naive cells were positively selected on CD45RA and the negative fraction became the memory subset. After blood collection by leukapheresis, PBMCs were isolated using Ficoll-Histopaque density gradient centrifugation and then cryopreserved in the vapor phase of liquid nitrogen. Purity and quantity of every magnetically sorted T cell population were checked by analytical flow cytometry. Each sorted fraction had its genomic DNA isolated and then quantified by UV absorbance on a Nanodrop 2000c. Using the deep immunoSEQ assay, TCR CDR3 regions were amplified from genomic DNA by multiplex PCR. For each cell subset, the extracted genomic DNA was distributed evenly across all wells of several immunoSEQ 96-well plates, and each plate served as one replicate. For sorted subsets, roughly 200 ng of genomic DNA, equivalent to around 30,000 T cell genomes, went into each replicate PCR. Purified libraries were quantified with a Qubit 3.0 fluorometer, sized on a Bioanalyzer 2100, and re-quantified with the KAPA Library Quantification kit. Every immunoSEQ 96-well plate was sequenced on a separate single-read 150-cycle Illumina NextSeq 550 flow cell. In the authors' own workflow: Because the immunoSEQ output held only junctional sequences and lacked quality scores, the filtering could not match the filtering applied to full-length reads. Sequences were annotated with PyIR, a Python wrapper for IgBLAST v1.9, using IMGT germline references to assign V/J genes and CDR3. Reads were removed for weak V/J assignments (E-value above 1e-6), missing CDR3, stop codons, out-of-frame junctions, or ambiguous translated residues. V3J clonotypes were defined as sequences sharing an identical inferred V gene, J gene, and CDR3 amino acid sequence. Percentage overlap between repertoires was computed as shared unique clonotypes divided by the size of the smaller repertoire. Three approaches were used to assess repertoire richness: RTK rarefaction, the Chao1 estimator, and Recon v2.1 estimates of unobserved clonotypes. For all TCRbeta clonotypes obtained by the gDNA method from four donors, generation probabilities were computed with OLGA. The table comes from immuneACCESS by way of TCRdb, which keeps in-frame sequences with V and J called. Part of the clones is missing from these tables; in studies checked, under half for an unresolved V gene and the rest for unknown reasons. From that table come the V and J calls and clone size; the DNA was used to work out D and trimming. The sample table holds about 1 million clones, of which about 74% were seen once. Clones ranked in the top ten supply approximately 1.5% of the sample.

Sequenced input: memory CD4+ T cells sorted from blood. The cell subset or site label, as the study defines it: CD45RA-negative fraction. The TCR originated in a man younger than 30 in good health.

The DNA is TGTGCCAGCAGGGCAGGAGGGGAGACCCAGTACTTC. This sequence encodes CASRAGGETQYF. Recombination connected TRBV6-6 to TRBJ2-5; TRBD2 is a weak D gene call, 6 bases matching. The germline V gene (reference sequence) provides CDR1 MNHNY and CDR2 SVGAGI. The CDR3 contains 12 residues, cysteine and phenylalanine counted. CDR3 DNA only is kept here, 36 bases in frame from base 1. V was cut back by 6 bases and J by 5 bases, leaving a gap of 10 bases between them.